The 19 T cell receptor beta chains below were found in one sample sequenced in a study of spatial heterogeneity in lung cancer. As for time point: sample taken at primary tumor resection. TCRdb recomputed calls from the 5' RACE reads with MiXCR, one row per CDR3 protein. This sample yields about 15,000 distinct CDR3 sequences, of which about 7% are seen a single time; 8.9% belongs to the top ten. Study-level results: Counts of expanded intratumoral alpha and beta TCRs tracked tumor mutation counts.

For these TCRs, the target antigens are not known. Specimen: lung tumor tissue, collected at surgery. These receptors all come from a male donor with early-stage non-small cell lung cancer.

This clonotype has just one count. The chain recombines TRBV20-1 with TRBJ1-2, with a tentative D call TRBD1 (5 bases). Deletions cut 4 bases from V and 3 bases from J, with 9 bases between. Germline CDR1 is DFQATT and CDR2 is SNEGSKA (reference sequence). The length of the CDR3 is 12 residues. The CDR3 DNA is TGCAGTGCTATAAGGGGAGACTATGGCTACACCTTC. Residues: CSAIRGDYGYTF.

This clonotype is medium-sized. V usage is TRBV20-1 and J usage is TRBJ2-3; D not certain. The length of the CDR3 is 15 residues. Germline lookup yields CDR1 DFQATT and CDR2 SNEGSKA (reference sequence). Trimming removed 2 bases from V and 1 base from J, with 13 bases in between. Written as DNA, the CDR3 is TGCAGTGCTAGACCTACATACTATGGCACAGATACGCAGTATTTT. Its translation is CSARPTYYGTDTQYF.

The sample holds many counts of this clonotype. The chain links TRBV28 to TRBJ2-3; no clear D. The V and J ends lost 5 bases and 2 bases respectively, with 14 bases between them. This CDR3 has 15 residues. From germline, CDR1 is MDHEN and CDR2 SYDVKM. CDR3 in DNA: TGTGCCAGCAGTCCCCCCAGCAGTCTCACAGATACGCAGTATTTT. Amino acids: CASSPPSSLTDTQYF.

In this sample, this clonotype turned up a few times. J is TRBJ2-5 and V is TRBV7-3; 10 nucleotides line up with TRBD2. The CDR3 contains 15 residues. Germline CDR1 reads SGHTA; CDR2 reads FQGTGA. The J segment lost 5 bases and the V segment lost 5 bases, leaving 8 bases of the junction unmatched. CDR3 sequence (DNA): TGTGCCAGCAGCATTAGCGGGAGGTTGGGTGAGACCCAGTACTTC. Encoded protein: CASSISGRLGETQYF.

This clonotype is labeled as medium-sized. The chain carries TRBV19 and TRBJ1-2; D is undetermined. V was trimmed by 3 bases and J by 7 bases, leaving 9 bases between them. CDR1 is LNHDA and CDR2 is SQIVND in the germline V gene (reference sequence). This CDR3 contains 12 residues. Here the CDR3 reads CASSMVNGGYTF. For the CDR3, the DNA is TGTGCCAGTAGTATGGTGAACGGTGGCTACACCTTC.

The chain couples TRBV12-5 to TRBJ1-5, with D unclear. Germline V lookup: CDR1 LGHNT, CDR2 FRNRAP. This CDR3 has 13 residues. V was cut by 0 bases and J by 6 bases, with 6 bases left in between. The DNA of the CDR3 is TGTGCTAGTGGTTTGGTAGAAGTTCAGCCCCAGCATTTT. This sequence encodes CASGLVEVQPQHF.

This clonotype turned up a few times. The chain has TRBV19 and TRBJ1-5; D ambiguous. This CDR3 is built from 12 residues. V lost 3 bases to trimming and J lost 5 bases, with 5 bases between them. Per germline, CDR1 LNHDA and CDR2 SQIVND (reference sequence). The CDR3 DNA reads TGTGCCAGTAGTATCTCGGATCAGCCCCAGCATTTT. Translation gives CASSISDQPQHF.

This clonotype was seen at least ten times. The V call is TRBV3-2, the J call TRBJ2-7; TRBD1 was called by the table and not checked on the DNA. TRBV3-2 is marked as a pseudogene. The CDR3 runs 19 residues. The CDR3 DNA reads as TGTGCCAGCAGCGTTCTGGGCGGGGGTACTTCCAAGCCCTCCTACGAGCAGTACGTC. Translation: CASSVLGGGTSKPSYEQYV.

This clonotype was observed at least ten times. The genes are TRBV20-1 and TRBJ2-1; weak D call: TRBD2 (5 bases). Germline V gives CDR1 DFQATT, CDR2 SNEGSKA (reference sequence). Trimming shortened V by 6 bases and J by 0 bases, and 12 bases separated the two germline ends. There are 14 residues in the CDR3. This CDR3 reads CSAEGRSSYNEQFF. For the CDR3, the DNA is TGCAGTGCAGAGGGCAGGAGCTCCTACAATGAGCAGTTCTTC.

This clonotype was seen repeatedly, ten times or more. J is TRBJ2-3 and V is TRBV18; weak D call: TRBD2 (6 bases). V was cut by 4 bases and J by 2 bases, with 13 bases left in between. CDR1 is KGHSH and CDR2 is LQKENI in the germline V gene. The CDR3 is made up of 15 amino acids. The CDR3 coding sequence is TGTGCCAGCTCACAGGAAGCGGGCTTCACAGATACGCAGTATTTT. As protein: CASSQEAGFTDTQYF.

V and J are TRBV18 and TRBJ2-7; 7 nucleotides line up with TRBD1. The CDR3 spans 14 residues. CDR1 is KGHSH, CDR2 LQKENI, per germline. V was pared by 3 bases and J by 4 bases, with 6 bases of the junction left unmatched. The CDR3 is CASSPRQGFYEQYV. The CDR3 DNA sequence: TGTGCCAGCTCACCCCGACAGGGTTTTTACGAGCAGTACGTC.

This clonotype was counted at least ten times. The V call is TRBV4-3, the J call TRBJ1-6; D not certain. From germline, CDR1 is LGHNA and CDR2 YSLEER. This CDR3 is built from 15 residues. Trimming removed 0 bases at V and 6 bases at J, with 9 bases between. The CDR3 region has the DNA TGCGCCAGCAGCCAAGAGCTAGCGGGTAATTCACCCCTCCACTTT. Translation: CASSQELAGNSPLHF.

This clonotype was picked up many times. This chain connects TRBV5-5 to TRBJ2-3; D might be TRBD1 or TRBD2, each matching 6 bases. The V and J ends lost 0 bases and 1 base respectively, with 12 bases between them. Germline V CDR1 and CDR2: SGHKS, YYEKEE (reference sequence). The CDR3 covers 16 residues. CDR3 in amino acids: CASSLVRGAGTDTQYF. CDR3 DNA: TGTGCCAGCAGCTTGGTAAGGGGGGCCGGCACAGATACGCAGTATTTT.

The J gene is TRBJ2-3, the V gene TRBV7-9; D may correspond to TRBD1 or TRBD2 (5 bases each). The germline V and J ends were trimmed by 0 bases and 0 bases, with 7 bases remaining between them. Looked up from germline, CDR1 is SEHNR and CDR2 is FQNEAQ (reference sequence). The CDR3 sequence is 15 residues long. CDR3 sequence: CASSLARESTDTQYF. Written as DNA, the CDR3 is TGTGCCAGCAGCTTAGCCAGGGAGAGCACAGATACGCAGTATTTT.

This clonotype turned up a few times. The rearrangement uses TRBV5-8 and TRBJ2-4, with D unclear. CDR3 size: 14 residues. V was clipped by 3 bases and J by 0 bases, with 7 bases between them. Germline CDR1 reads SGHTS; CDR2 reads YDEGEE. CDR3 DNA sequence: TGTGCCAGCAGCTCAACGGTAGCCAAAAACATTCAGTACTTC. The encoded protein is CASSSTVAKNIQYF. Full variable domain (outside the CDR3, taken from reference TRBV5-8 and TRBJ2-4): EAGVTQSPTHLIKTRGQQATLRCSPISGHTSVYWYQQALGLGLQFLLWYDEGEERNRGNFPPRFSGRQFPNYSSELNVNALELEDSALYLCASSSTVAKNIQYFGAGTRLSVL.

This clonotype was detected many times. The chain's CDR3 is CASSFGLKQETQYF. CDR3 DNA sequence: TGTGCCAGCAGCTTTGGACTTAAACAAGAGACCCAGTACTTC. The chain joins TRBV7-2 to TRBJ2-5, with a weak D call TRBD2 (5 bases). CDR1 is SGHTA and CDR2 is FQGNSA in the germline V gene. CDR3 length: 14 amino acids. Trimming cost V 3 bases and J 2 bases, with 10 bases left between them.

This clonotype has just a few counts. The genes are TRBV20-1 and TRBJ1-6; 8 nucleotides align to TRBD1. V shed 1 base and J 4 bases; nucleotides not matched to a gene: 3. Germline CDR1 DFQATT, CDR2 SNEGSKA (reference sequence). The CDR3 is 15 residues long. The CDR3 nucleotides read TGCAGTGCTAGAGTTGGACAGGGATATAATTCACCCCTCCACTTT. It specifies CSARVGQGYNSPLHF.

This chain joins TRBV15 and TRBJ2-2, with D tentatively TRBD1 or TRBD2 (6 bases each). V lost 3 bases and J lost 4, with 12 bases in between. This CDR3 is built from 15 residues. From germline, CDR1 is LNHNV and CDR2 YYDKDF (reference sequence). The CDR3 is CATSRQGGRTGELFF. CDR3 sequence (DNA): TGTGCCACCAGCAGGCAAGGGGGGCGCACCGGGGAGCTGTTTTTT. Using reference TRBV15 and TRBJ2-2 for the parts outside the CDR3, the full variable domain is DAMVIQNPRYQVTQFGKPVTLSCSQTLNHNVMYWYQQKSSQAPKLLFHYYDKDFNNEADTPDNFQSRRPNTSFCFLDIRSPGLGDTAMYLCATSRQGGRTGELFFGEGSRLTVL.

The table lists this clonotype with many counts. The chain couples TRBV20-1 to TRBJ2-7; the D call may be TRBD1 or TRBD2 (5 bases each). There are 14 residues in the CDR3. Between the trimmed V and J ends, which lost 3 bases and 2 bases, there was a span of 14 bases. Germline V gives CDR1 DFQATT, CDR2 SNEGSKA (reference sequence). Written as DNA, the CDR3 is TGCAGTGCTAGTAAAGGGACGGAAACCTACGAGCAGTACTTC. It specifies CSASKGTETYEQYF.